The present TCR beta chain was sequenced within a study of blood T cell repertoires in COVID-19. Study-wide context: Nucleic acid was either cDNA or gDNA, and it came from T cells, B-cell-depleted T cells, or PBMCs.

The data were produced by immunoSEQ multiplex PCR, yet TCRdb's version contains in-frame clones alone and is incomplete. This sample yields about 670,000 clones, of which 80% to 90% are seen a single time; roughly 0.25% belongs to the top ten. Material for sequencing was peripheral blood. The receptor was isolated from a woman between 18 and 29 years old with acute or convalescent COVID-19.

The CDR3 coding sequence is TGTGCCTGCCAGGACAGTTCAACCTACGAGCAGTACTTC. Its protein product is CACQDSSTYEQYF. The rearrangement links TRBV30 to TRBJ2-7; possibly TRBD1 for D (6 bases). The CDR3 spans 13 residues. Germline V CDR1 and CDR2: GTSNPN, SVGIG (reference sequence). V lost 6 bases and J lost 2, with 14 bases in between.